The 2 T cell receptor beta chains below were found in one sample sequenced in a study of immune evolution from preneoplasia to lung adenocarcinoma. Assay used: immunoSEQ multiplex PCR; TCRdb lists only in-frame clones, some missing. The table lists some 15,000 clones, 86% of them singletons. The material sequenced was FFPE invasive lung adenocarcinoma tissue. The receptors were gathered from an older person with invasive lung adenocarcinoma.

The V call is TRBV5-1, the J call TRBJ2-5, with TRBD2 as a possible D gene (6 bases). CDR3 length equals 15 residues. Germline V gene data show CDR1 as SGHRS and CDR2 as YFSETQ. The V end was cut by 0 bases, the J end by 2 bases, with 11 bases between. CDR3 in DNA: TGCGCCAGCAGCTTGGGGACTAATTCTCAAGAGACCCAGTACTTC. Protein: CASSLGTNSQETQYF.

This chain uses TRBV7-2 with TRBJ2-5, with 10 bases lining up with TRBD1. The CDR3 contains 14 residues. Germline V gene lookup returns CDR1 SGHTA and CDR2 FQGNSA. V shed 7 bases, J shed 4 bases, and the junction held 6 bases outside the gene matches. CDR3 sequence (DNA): TGTGCCAGCATGCGCCGGGACAGGGGAGAGACCCAGTACTTC. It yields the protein CASMRRDRGETQYF. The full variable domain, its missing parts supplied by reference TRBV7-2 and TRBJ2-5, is GAGVSQSPSNKVTEKGKDVELRCDPISGHTALYWYRQSLGQGLEFLIYFQGNSAPDKSGLPSDRFSAERTGGSVSTLTIQRTQQEDSAVYLCASMRRDRGETQYFGPGTRLLVL.